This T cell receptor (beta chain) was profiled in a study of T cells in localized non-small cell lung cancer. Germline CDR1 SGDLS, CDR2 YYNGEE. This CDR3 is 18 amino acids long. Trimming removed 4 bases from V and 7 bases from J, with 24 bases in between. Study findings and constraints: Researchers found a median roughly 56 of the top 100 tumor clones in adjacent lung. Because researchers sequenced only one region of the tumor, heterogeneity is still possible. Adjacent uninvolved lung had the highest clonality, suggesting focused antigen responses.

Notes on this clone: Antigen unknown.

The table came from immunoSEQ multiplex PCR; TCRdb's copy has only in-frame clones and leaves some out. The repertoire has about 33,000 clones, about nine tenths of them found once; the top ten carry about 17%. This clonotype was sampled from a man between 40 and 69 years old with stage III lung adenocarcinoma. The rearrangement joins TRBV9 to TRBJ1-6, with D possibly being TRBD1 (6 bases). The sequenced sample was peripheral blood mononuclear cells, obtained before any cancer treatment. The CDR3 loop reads CASSPDMGAGTYNSPLHF. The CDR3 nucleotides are TGTGCCAGCAGCCCTGATATGGGGGCAGGGACTTACAATTCACCCCTCCACTTT.